Each of the 9 T cell receptor beta chains below was sequenced from the same sample in a study of blood T cell repertoires in COVID-19. TCRdb keeps only in-frame clones here, not all; method: immunoSEQ multiplex PCR. The table includes under 250,000 clones, around 82% detected once. The sample consisted of peripheral blood. The receptors originated from a man in his forties or fifties with active or convalescent COVID-19.

V usage is TRBV11-2 and J usage is TRBJ1-5, with 8 bases matching TRBD1. This CDR3 spans 17 amino acids. Germline V CDR1 and CDR2: SGHAT, FQNNGV. With 5 bases clipped from V and 1 base from J, the junction kept 10 bases outside the gene matches. In nucleotides, the CDR3 is TGTGCCAGCAGCCCCGTGGGGGGACAGGCGAGCAATCAGCCCCAGCATTTT. It is translated as CASSPVGGQASNQPQHF.

The sample holds a few counts of this clone. V usage is TRBV3-1 (or the pseudogene TRBV3-2) and J usage is TRBJ2-7; possible D gene TRBD1, 6 bases. The CDR3 has 15 amino acids. From germline, CDR1 is LGHDT and CDR2 YNNKEL (reference sequence). Trimming took off 1 base at V and 3 bases at J, with 13 bases between the two ends. CDR3 nucleotides: TGTGCCAGCAGCCAAGTAGCAGGGGTGTTCTACGAGCAGTACTTC. Its protein is CASSQVAGVFYEQYF.

This clone is a singleton in its sample. The chain carries TRBV5-1 and TRBJ1-2; 8 positions match TRBD1. CDR3 length: 13 amino acids. V gave up 6 bases and J gave up 6 bases; unmatched junction bases: 7. Germline V gene lookup returns CDR1 SGHRS and CDR2 YFSETQ. As DNA, the CDR3 is TGCGCCAGCACCACCCAGGGGGCAAATGGCTACACCTTC. Protein sequence: CASTTQGANGYTF.

V and J are TRBV2 and TRBJ1-1, with a possible D match to TRBD1 (5 bases). Trimming pared 3 bases from V and 10 bases from J, leaving 15 bases between. The CDR3 has 13 amino acids. Looked up from germline, CDR1 is SNHLY and CDR2 is FYNNEI. The CDR3 loop reads CASSDLEGRGAFF. DNA of the CDR3: TGTGCCAGCAGTGACTTGGAGGGAAGGGGAGCTTTCTTT.

V is TRBV18 and J is TRBJ1-3, with 7 bases fitting TRBD1. Unmatched junction bases numbered 11, after V lost 6 bases and J lost 0 bases. The germline V gene has CDR1 KGHSH and CDR2 LQKENI. The CDR3 sequence is 17 residues long. This CDR3 is CASSQGTVDFSGNTIYF. For the CDR3, the DNA is TGTGCCAGCTCGCAAGGGACAGTCGACTTCTCTGGAAACACCATATATTTT.

The V call is TRBV7-9, the J call TRBJ1-4; D is undetermined. Germline CDR1 and CDR2: SEHNR and FQNEAQ (reference sequence). V gave up 3 bases and J gave up 8 bases, with 10 bases separating them. The CDR3 is made up of 13 amino acids. The CDR3 region is CASSFRNGEKLFF. The CDR3 bases are TGTGCCAGCAGCTTCAGGAACGGAGAAAAACTGTTTTTT.

In the case of this clone: Other nucleotide sequences in the sample specify the same CDR3. This CDR3 is CASRSGTSRNEQFF. The CDR3 DNA follows: TGTGCCAGCAGATCCGGGACTAGCAGAAATGAGCAGTTCTTC. This chain connects TRBV28 to TRBJ2-1, with 9 bases that match TRBD2. CDR1 and CDR2 from the germline V gene are MDHEN and SYDVKM. This CDR3 has 14 amino acids. V shed 6 bases and J 7 bases; nucleotides not matched to a gene: 7.

The rearrangement links TRBV6-1 to TRBJ1-1; D is ambiguous. Germline CDR1 and CDR2: MNHNS and SASEGT. There are 12 residues in the CDR3. Trimming removed 3 bases from V and 4 bases from J, with 6 bases in between. As DNA, the CDR3 is TGTGCCAGCAGTGATGGCTTCACTGAAGCTTTCTTT. It is translated as CASSDGFTEAFF.

This clone was found once. The V and J genes are TRBV5-1 and TRBJ2-3; tentative D call: TRBD2 (5 bases). The CDR3 has 14 amino acids. CDR1 is SGHRS, CDR2 YFSETQ, per germline. V was pared by 4 bases and J by 6 bases, with 15 bases between. CDR3 sequence: CASSTGPGGDTQYF. Here the CDR3 DNA reads TGCGCCAGCAGCACGGGCCCCGGCGGGGATACGCAGTATTTT.